This T cell receptor (beta chain) was sequenced for a study of blood T cell repertoires in COVID-19. CDR3 size: 14 residues. Deletions cut 1 base from V and 5 bases from J, with 10 bases between. Germline V gene data show CDR1 as SGDLS and CDR2 as YYNGEE. This clone has just a few counts. Generated by immunoSEQ multiplex PCR, the TCRdb table keeps only in-frame clones and is missing some. The sample has 200,000 to 250,000 clones, around 85% seen once. The sequence was collected from a man aged 35-49 years who had recovered from COVID-19. The sample was PBMCs or T cells enriched from blood (not recorded which). The chain recombines TRBV9 with TRBJ2-1; D perhaps matches TRBD1 (5 bases). CDR3 sequence reads: CASSVKDTNNEQFF. The CDR3 DNA follows: TGTGCCAGCAGCGTAAAGGACACAAACAATGAGCAGTTCTTC.